What follows are 11 T cell receptor beta chains derived from one specimen sequenced in a study of blood T cell repertoires in COVID-19. Only in-frame clones appear in the TCRdb table, and some are missing; sequencing was by immunoSEQ multiplex PCR. The sample carries roughly 260,000 clones, more than 85% recorded once. The sample taken for sequencing was peripheral blood. These receptors were collected from a person under 30 with COVID-19, enrolled during active disease.

The chain joins TRBV29-1 to TRBJ1-2, with unresolved D. The CDR3 totals 11 residues. CDR1 and CDR2 (germline): SQVTM, ANQGSEA. Trimming stripped 0 bases from V and 8 bases from J, with 7 bases between. The CDR3 loop is CSVEDLSGYTF. The CDR3 bases are TGCAGCGTTGAAGATCTTAGCGGCTACACCTTC.

The rearrangement links TRBV24-1 to TRBJ1-2, with D hard to call. The CDR3 contains 14 residues. Germline-derived CDR1 and CDR2 are KGHDR and SFDVKD. V lost 3 bases and J 0 bases, leaving 7 bases between the germline ends. DNA of the CDR3: TGTGCCACCAGTGATCGGGGAGCTAACTATGGCTACACCTTC. Translating gives CATSDRGANYGYTF.

In its sample, this clone was seen a few times. The chain carries TRBV5-5 and TRBJ1-4; D unclear. The CDR3 is 15 residues long. In germline, CDR1 is SGHKS, CDR2 YYEKEE (reference sequence). The V gene lost 4 bases and the J gene lost 8 bases, with 18 bases spanning the gap. CDR3 sequence (DNA): TGTGCCAGCAGCGCTAATTTGACTAGCGGGGAAAAACTGTTTTTT. Translating gives CASSANLTSGEKLFF.

The chain links TRBV7-6 to TRBJ2-7; TRBD2 is a possible D gene (5 bases). CDR3 length equals 15 residues. Trimming removed 5 bases from V and 9 bases from J, with 23 bases in between. Germline V gives CDR1 SGHVS, CDR2 FNYEAQ. The CDR3 DNA sequence: TGTGCCAGCAGCCCTACCGGACTGGACCTAGGCGGGCAGTACTTC. Translated: CASSPTGLDLGGQYF.

J is TRBJ1-6 and V is TRBV7-8; 8 bases are a match to TRBD1. Unmatched junction bases numbered 7, after V lost 3 bases and J lost 9 bases. This CDR3 is built from 15 residues. Germline V gene sequence: CDR1 SGHVS, CDR2 FQNEAQ. The CDR3 reads CASSFTTGAISPLHF. The CDR3 DNA reads TGTGCCAGCAGCTTCACGACAGGGGCAATTTCACCCCTCCACTTT.

This clone was picked up one time. The chain combines TRBV28 with TRBJ2-7, with D maybe TRBD2 (6 bases). The CDR3 is made up of 16 amino acids. V was shortened by 3 bases and J by 2 bases, with 17 bases between the two germline ends. In germline, CDR1 is MDHEN, CDR2 SYDVKM. CDR3 in amino acids: CASSLATGTATYEQYF. The CDR3 DNA sequence: TGTGCCAGCAGTTTGGCCACCGGGACTGCGACCTACGAGCAGTACTTC.

The gene calls are TRBV7-8 and TRBJ2-7; 11 bases are shared with TRBD1. J gave up 0 bases and V 2 bases, and 9 bases lay outside the gene matches. CDR1 is SGHVS, CDR2 FQNEAQ, per germline. This CDR3 spans 18 amino acids. Here the CDR3 reads CASSLPKTGTGGSYEQYF. CDR3 bases: TGTGCCAGCAGCTTACCGAAAACGGGGACAGGGGGCTCCTACGAGCAGTACTTC.

This rearrangement joins TRBV5-6 to TRBJ1-5, with D perhaps TRBD1 (5 bases). This CDR3 contains 14 residues. The V end lost 4 bases, the J end lost 4 bases, and 12 bases lay between the germline ends. Germline CDR1 and CDR2: SGHDT and YYEEEE. CDR3 in DNA: TGTGCCAGCAGCCGTTGGGGGGGAAATCAGCCCCAGCATTTT. Protein sequence: CASSRWGGNQPQHF.

The chain's CDR3 is CASSITLLRYNEQFF. The CDR3 region has the DNA TGTGCCAGTAGTATCACCCTCCTCCGGTACAATGAGCAGTTCTTC. The rearrangement uses TRBV19 and TRBJ2-1; D not certain. There are 15 residues in the CDR3. CDR1 LNHDA and CDR2 SQIVND come from the germline V gene (reference sequence). Trimming removed 3 bases at V and 4 bases at J, with 13 bases between.

V gene TRBV4-1 combines with J gene TRBJ2-2; D ambiguous. V was cut by 2 bases and J by 7 bases, with 2 bases left in between. Looked up from germline, CDR1 is MGHRA and CDR2 is YSYEKL. The CDR3 is 11 residues long. The CDR3 here is CASSQLGELFF. As DNA, the CDR3 is TGCGCCAGCAGCCAACTCGGGGAGCTGTTTTTT.

The J gene is TRBJ2-7, the V gene TRBV11-2, with D perhaps matching TRBD2 (6 bases). With 0 bases removed from V and 4 bases from J, the gap between germline ends came to 16 bases. CDR3 length equals 16 residues. Germline loops: CDR1 SGHAT, CDR2 FQNNGV. The CDR3 sequence is CASSLDRPGGMYEQYF. The DNA for the CDR3 is TGTGCCAGCAGCTTAGATCGGCCCGGGGGTATGTACGAGCAGTACTTC.